This entry concerns a single TCR beta chain. Its antigen remains unknown. An end of the junction does not agree with germline; a read error may underlie this. The sample originates from a study of CD8 T cells in ankylosing spondylitis. Study observations and caveats: Significant enrichment of disease-linked clones was reported in matched ankylosing spondylitis synovial fluid. Earlier authors reported some of these motif variants in reactive arthritis synovial fluid and blood. Among TCR beta sequences, a motif of under ten highly homologous variants appeared characteristic of ankylosing spondylitis blood.

Generation of TCR beta libraries employed quantitative 5'-RACE incorporating molecular barcodes. Via MiXCR, TCRdb re-called the 5' RACE reads, giving one row per CDR3 protein. The sample consists of about 310,000 distinct CDR3 sequences, around 20% of them appearing once. The specimen sequenced was blood, either unsorted or a sorted T cell fraction (not recorded which). This receptor was taken from a female donor with ankylosing spondylitis or in good health (not recorded which).

DNA for the CDR3: TGTGCTAGCAGCTCAAGACTAGCCAATGAGCAGTTCTTC. This encodes CASSSRLANEQFF. J is TRBJ2-1 and V is TRBV7-7, with 7 bases identical to TRBD2. The V gene's germline CDR1 is SSHAT and CDR2 FNYEAQ (reference sequence). This CDR3 is 13 amino acids long. Full variable domain (rest looked up from reference TRBV7-7 and TRBJ2-1): GAGVSQSPRYKVTKRGQDVTLRCDPISSHATLYWYQQALGQGPEFLTYFNYEAQPDKSGLPSDRFSAERPEGSISTLTIQRTEQRDSAMYRCASSSRLANEQFFGPGTRLTVL.